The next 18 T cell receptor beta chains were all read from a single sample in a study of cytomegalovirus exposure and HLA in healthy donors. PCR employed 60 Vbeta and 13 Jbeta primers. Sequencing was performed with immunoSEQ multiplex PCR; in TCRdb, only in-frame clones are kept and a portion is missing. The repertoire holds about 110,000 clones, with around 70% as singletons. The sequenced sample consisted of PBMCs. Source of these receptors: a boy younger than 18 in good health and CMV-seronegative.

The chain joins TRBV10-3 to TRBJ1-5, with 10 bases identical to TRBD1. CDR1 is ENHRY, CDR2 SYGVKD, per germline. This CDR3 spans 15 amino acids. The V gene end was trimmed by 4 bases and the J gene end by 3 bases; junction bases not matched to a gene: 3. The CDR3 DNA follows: TGTGCCATCAGTGGGACAGGGGGTTCCAATCAGCCCCAGCATTTT. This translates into CAISGTGGSNQPQHF.

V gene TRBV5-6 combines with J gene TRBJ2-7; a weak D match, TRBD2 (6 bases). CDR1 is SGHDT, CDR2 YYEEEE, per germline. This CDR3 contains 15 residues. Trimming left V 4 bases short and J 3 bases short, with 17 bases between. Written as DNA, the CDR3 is TGTGCCAGCAGCCGTGACGACTTCGGGGGCTACGAGCAGTACTTC. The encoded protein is CASSRDDFGGYEQYF.

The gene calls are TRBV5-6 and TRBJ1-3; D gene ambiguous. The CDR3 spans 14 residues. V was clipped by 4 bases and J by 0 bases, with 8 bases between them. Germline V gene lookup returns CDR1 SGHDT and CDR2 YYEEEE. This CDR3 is CASSRYFSGNTIYF. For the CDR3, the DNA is TGTGCCAGCAGCCGGTACTTCTCTGGAAACACCATATATTTT.

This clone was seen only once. CDR3: CASVPWDRASYEQYF. CDR3 DNA: TGTGCCAGCGTACCGTGGGACAGGGCCTCCTACGAGCAGTACTTC. The chain is built from TRBV28 and TRBJ2-7; TRBD1 matches 9 bases. The V gene's germline CDR1 is MDHEN and CDR2 SYDVKM. The CDR3 extends over 15 amino acids. With 8 bases clipped from V and 0 bases from J, the junction kept 8 bases outside the gene matches.

As DNA, the CDR3 is TGTGCCACCAGCAATGACCTGGCTAGCGGGGGGCGGGGAGATACGCAGTATTTT. It specifies CATSNDLASGGRGDTQYF. The chain uses TRBV15 and TRBJ2-3, with 11 bases identical to TRBD2. Unmatched junction bases numbered 14, after V lost 4 bases and J lost 5 bases. The CDR3 covers 18 residues. Germline assignment: CDR1 LNHNV and CDR2 YYDKDF (reference sequence). Filled out from reference TRBV15 and TRBJ2-3, the complete variable domain reads DAMVIQNPRYQVTQFGKPVTLSCSQTLNHNVMYWYQQKSSQAPKLLFHYYDKDFNNEADTPDNFQSRRPNTSFCFLDIRSPGLGDTAMYLCATSNDLASGGRGDTQYFGPGTRLTVL.

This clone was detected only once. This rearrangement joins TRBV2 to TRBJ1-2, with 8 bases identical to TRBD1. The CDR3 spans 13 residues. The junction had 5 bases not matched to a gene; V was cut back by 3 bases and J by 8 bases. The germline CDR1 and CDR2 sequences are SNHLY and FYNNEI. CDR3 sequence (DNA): TGTGCCAGCAGTGACCAGGGGGCGCGGGGCTACACCTTC. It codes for CASSDQGARGYTF.

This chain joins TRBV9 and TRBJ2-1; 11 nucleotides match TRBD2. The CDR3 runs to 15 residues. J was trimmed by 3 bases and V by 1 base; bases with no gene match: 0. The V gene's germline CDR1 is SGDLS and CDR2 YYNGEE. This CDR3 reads CASSVLAGGYNEQFF. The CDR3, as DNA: TGTGCCAGCAGCGTACTAGCGGGGGGCTACAATGAGCAGTTCTTC.

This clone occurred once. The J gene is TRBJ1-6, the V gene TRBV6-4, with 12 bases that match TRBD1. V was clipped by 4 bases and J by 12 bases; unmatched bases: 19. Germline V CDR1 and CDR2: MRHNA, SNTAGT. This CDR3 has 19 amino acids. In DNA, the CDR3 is TGTGCCAGCAGTGTTAAATTTACCCCGGGACAGGGGGCTGGAGGACCCCTCCACTTT. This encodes CASSVKFTPGQGAGGPLHF.

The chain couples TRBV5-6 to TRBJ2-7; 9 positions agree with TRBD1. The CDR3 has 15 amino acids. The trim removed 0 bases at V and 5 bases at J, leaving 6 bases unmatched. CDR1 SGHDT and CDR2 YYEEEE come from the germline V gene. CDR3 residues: CASSLAGTGLHEQYF. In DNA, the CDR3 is TGTGCCAGCAGCTTGGCGGGGACAGGGCTCCACGAGCAGTACTTC.

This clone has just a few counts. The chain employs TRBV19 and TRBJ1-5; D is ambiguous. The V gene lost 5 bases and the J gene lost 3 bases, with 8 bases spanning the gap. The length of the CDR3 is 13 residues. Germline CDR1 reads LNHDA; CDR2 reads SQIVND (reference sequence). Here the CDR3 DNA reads TGTGCCAGTAGTCCAGCGAACAATCAGCCCCAGCATTTT. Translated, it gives CASSPANNQPQHF.

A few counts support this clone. In DNA, the CDR3 is TGTGCCAGCAGTTCCGCCGGGACATCTAATCAGCCCCAGCATTTT. Translation gives CASSSAGTSNQPQHF. This chain joins TRBV6-6 and TRBJ1-5; perhaps TRBD1 as D (6 bases). CDR1 MNHNY and CDR2 SVGAGI come from the germline V gene (reference sequence). The CDR3 extends over 15 amino acids. V gave up 4 bases and J gave up 4 bases, with 14 bases separating them.

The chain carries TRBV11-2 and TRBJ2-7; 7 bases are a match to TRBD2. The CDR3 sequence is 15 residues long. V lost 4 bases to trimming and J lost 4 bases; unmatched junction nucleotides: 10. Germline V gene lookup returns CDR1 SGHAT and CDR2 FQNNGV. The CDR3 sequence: CASSSRREGPYEQYF. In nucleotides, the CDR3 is TGTGCCAGCAGCTCCAGGAGGGAGGGCCCGTACGAGCAGTACTTC.

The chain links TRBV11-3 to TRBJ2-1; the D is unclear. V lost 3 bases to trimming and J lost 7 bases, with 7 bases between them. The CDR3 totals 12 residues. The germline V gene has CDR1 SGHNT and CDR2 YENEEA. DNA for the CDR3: TGTGCCAGCAGCTTGTCCGTGAATGAGCAGTTCTTC. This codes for CASSLSVNEQFF. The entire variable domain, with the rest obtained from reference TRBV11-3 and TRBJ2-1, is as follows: EAGVVQSPRYKIIEKKQPVAFWCNPISGHNTLYWYLQNLGQGPELLIRYENEEAVDDSQLPKDRFSAERLKGVDSTLKIQPAELGDSAVYLCASSLSVNEQFFGPGTRLTVL.

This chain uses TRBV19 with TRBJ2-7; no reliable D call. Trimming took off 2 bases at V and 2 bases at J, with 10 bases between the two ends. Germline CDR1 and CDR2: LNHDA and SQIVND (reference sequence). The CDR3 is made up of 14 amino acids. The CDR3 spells CASSIRGGAYEQYF. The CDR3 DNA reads TGTGCCAGTAGTATAAGAGGCGGAGCCTACGAGCAGTACTTC.

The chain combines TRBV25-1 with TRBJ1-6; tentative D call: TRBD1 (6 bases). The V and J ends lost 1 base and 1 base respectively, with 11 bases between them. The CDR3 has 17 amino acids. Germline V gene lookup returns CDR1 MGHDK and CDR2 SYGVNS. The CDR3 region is CASSEFRGWSYNSPLHF. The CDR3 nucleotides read TGTGCCAGCAGTGAATTCAGGGGTTGGTCCTATAATTCACCCCTCCACTTT.

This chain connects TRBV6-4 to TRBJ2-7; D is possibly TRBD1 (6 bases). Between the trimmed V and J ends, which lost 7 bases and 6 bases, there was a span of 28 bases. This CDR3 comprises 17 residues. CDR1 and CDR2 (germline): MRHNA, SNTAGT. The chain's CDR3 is CASNRTVLRRDVSEQYF. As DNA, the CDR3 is TGTGCCAGCAATCGGACAGTGTTGCGCCGGGACGTCTCCGAGCAGTACTTC.

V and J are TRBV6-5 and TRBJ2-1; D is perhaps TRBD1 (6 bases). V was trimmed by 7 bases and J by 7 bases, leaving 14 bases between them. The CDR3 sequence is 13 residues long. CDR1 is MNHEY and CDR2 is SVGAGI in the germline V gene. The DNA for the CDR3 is TGTGCCAGCACGTGGTGGCAGGGGAATGAGCAGTTCTTC. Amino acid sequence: CASTWWQGNEQFF.

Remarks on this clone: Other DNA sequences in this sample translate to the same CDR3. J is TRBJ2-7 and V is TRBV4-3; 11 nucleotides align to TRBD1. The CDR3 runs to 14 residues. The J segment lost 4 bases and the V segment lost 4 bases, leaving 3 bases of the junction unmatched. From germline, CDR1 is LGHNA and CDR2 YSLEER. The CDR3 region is CASSPGQGAYEQYF. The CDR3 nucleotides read TGCGCCAGCAGCCCCGGACAGGGGGCTTACGAGCAGTACTTC.